The 16 T cell receptor beta chains in this list originate from one sample, sequenced in a study of T cell repertoires in cytomegalovirus infection. A single record per CDR3 protein comes from TCRdb applying MiXCR to the reads. The table includes 830,000 or so distinct CDR3 sequences, approximately 29% detected once. These receptors lack a known antigen. The sequencing used cultured CD8+ T cells from PBMCs, collected from culture after CMV antigen stimulation. These receptors all come from a human donor in good health (CMV status not recorded). Some clones in this sample may be carry-over from other donors' samples.

V is TRBV12-5 and J is TRBJ2-1; 11 bases line up with TRBD1. CDR1 LGHNT and CDR2 FRNRAP come from the germline V gene. The V segment lost 0 bases and the J segment 6 bases; nucleotides outside the gene matches: 4. The CDR3 has 16 residues. The CDR3 spells CASGLVPGQGANEQFF. The CDR3 DNA reads as TGTGCTAGTGGTTTGGTACCAGGACAGGGGGCCAATGAGCAGTTCTTC.

This clonotype was seen ten or more times. The chain uses TRBV7-2 and TRBJ2-3; TRBD2 matches 8 bases. Germline V gene lookup returns CDR1 SGHTA and CDR2 FQGNSA. This CDR3 comprises 19 residues. The trim removed 4 bases at V and 0 bases at J, leaving 15 bases unmatched. The CDR3 spells CASSSPWIAGQVSTDTQYF. The CDR3 DNA is TGTGCCAGCAGCTCACCTTGGATAGCGGGGCAGGTTAGCACAGATACGCAGTATTTT.

Only a few counts were recorded for this clonotype. The rearrangement links TRBV7-3 to TRBJ1-1, with 9 bases aligning to TRBD1. This CDR3 spans 15 amino acids. The junction had 4 bases not matched to a gene; V was cut back by 5 bases and J by 0 bases. Germline V gives CDR1 SGHTA, CDR2 FQGTGA. Here the CDR3 reads CASSGTGLMNTEAFF. CDR3 coding DNA: TGTGCCAGCAGCGGGACAGGGCTCATGAACACTGAAGCTTTCTTT.

This clonotype was seen a handful of times. V is TRBV6-1 and J is TRBJ2-5; D gene uncertain. CDR3 length: 14 amino acids. Germline values: CDR1 MNHNS, CDR2 SASEGT. V lost 0 bases, J lost 4 bases, and 9 bases lay in between. CDR3 sequence (DNA): TGTGCCAGCAGTGAAGCTGGTATCGGAGAGACCCAGTACTTC. This codes for CASSEAGIGETQYF.

This sequence joins TRBV6-5 and TRBJ2-3; D is possibly TRBD1 (6 bases). The CDR3 loop spans 16 amino acids. The V and J ends lost 2 bases and 0 bases respectively, with 12 bases between them. Germline V CDR1 and CDR2: MNHEY, SVGAGI. CDR3 residues: CASSYLTGPSTDTQYF. The CDR3 region has the DNA TGTGCCAGCAGTTACCTTACAGGGCCTAGCACAGATACGCAGTATTTT.

This clonotype has only a few counts. This chain uses TRBV5-4 with TRBJ1-2, with D uncertain. The V gene's germline CDR1 is SGHNT and CDR2 YYREEE (reference sequence). V dropped 2 bases and J dropped 6 bases, with 14 bases sitting between them. This CDR3 region has 14 residues. The CDR3 DNA follows: TGTGCCAGCAGCTTAGTCGTGGAGGAAAATGGCTACACCTTC. Protein product: CASSLVVEENGYTF.

There are many counts of this clonotype. The genes are TRBV7-4 and TRBJ2-3; D may be TRBD2 (6 bases). Trimming took 4 bases from V and 2 from J, leaving 13 bases between them. The CDR3 has 15 residues. CDR1 is SGHVT and CDR2 is SQSDAQ in the germline V gene. In nucleotides, the CDR3 is TGTGCCAGCAGCTGTCCGGGACTTCTCACAGATACGCAGTATTTT. Translating it yields CASSCPGLLTDTQYF.

This clonotype showed up just a few times. The genes are TRBV6-5 and TRBJ1-2, with D possibly TRBD1 on 5 matching bases. The CDR3 contains 14 residues. Between the trimmed V and J ends, which lost 0 bases and 3 bases, there was a span of 8 bases. In germline, CDR1 is MNHEY, CDR2 SVGAGI. This CDR3 is CASSYSGDYYGYTF. CDR3 sequence (DNA): TGTGCCAGCAGTTACTCGGGGGACTACTATGGCTACACCTTC.

This clonotype came up a few times. The chain joins TRBV7-9 to TRBJ2-3; D unclear. V was pared by 3 bases and J by 7 bases, with 8 bases between. CDR1 and CDR2 from the germline V gene are SEHNR and FQNEAQ (reference sequence). This CDR3 region has 12 residues. CDR3 amino acids: CASSFLEHTQYF. The CDR3 bases are TGTGCCAGCAGCTTCCTCGAGCATACGCAGTATTTT.

This chain connects TRBV6-2 or TRBV6-3 to TRBJ2-5; D is perhaps TRBD1 or TRBD2 (5 bases each). The germline CDR1 and CDR2 sequences are MNHEY and SVGEGT. V was cut by 4 bases and J by 4 bases, with 16 bases left in between. This CDR3 contains 15 residues. In nucleotides, the CDR3 is TGTGCCAGCAGTTCCCTCGGGGCCAGGTCAGAGACCCAGTACTTC. As protein: CASSSLGARSETQYF.

This clonotype was seen a handful of times. V gene TRBV20-1 combines with J gene TRBJ2-7; tentative D call: TRBD2 (5 bases). The CDR3 covers 12 residues. Germline V gene lookup returns CDR1 DFQATT and CDR2 SNEGSKA (reference sequence). Between the trimmed V and J ends, which lost 5 bases and 3 bases, there was a span of 11 bases. CDR3 amino acids: CSAPTSFYEQYF. The CDR3 bases are TGCAGTGCTCCTACTAGTTTCTACGAGCAGTACTTC.

The rearrangement links TRBV28 to TRBJ1-4; D ambiguous. This CDR3 spans 15 amino acids. Germline V gene lookup returns CDR1 MDHEN and CDR2 SYDVKM. With 2 bases removed from V and 6 bases from J, the gap between germline ends came to 13 bases. The CDR3 region is CASSLPDMDDEKLFF. CDR3 nucleotide sequence: TGTGCCAGCAGTTTACCCGACATGGACGATGAAAAACTGTTTTTT.

The sample holds one count of this clonotype. The J gene is TRBJ1-6, the V gene TRBV6-2 or TRBV6-3; D is undetermined. Trimming removed 3 bases from V and 6 bases from J, with 15 bases in between. Germline loops: CDR1 MNHEY, CDR2 SVGEGT. This CDR3 has 16 amino acids. The CDR3 DNA is TGTGCCAGCAGTTATCCGCCGGACCGCCTTAATTCACCCCTCCACTTT. Its translation is CASSYPPDRLNSPLHF.

This clonotype was detected ten times or more. The chain joins TRBV7-6 to TRBJ2-6; no clear D. The CDR3 extends over 16 amino acids. CDR1 and CDR2 from the germline V gene are SGHVS and FNYEAQ. V gave up 1 base and J gave up 3 bases, with 10 bases separating them. The CDR3 loop is CASSLEGPSGANVLTF. The CDR3 nucleotides are TGTGCCAGCAGCTTAGAGGGCCCAAGTGGGGCCAACGTCCTGACTTTC.

At least ten counts were recorded for this clonotype. The chain carries TRBV12-3 or TRBV12-4 and TRBJ1-1, with D possibly TRBD1 on 6 matching bases. Trimming left V 7 bases short and J 1 base short, with 10 bases between. CDR3 size: 13 residues. DNA of the CDR3: TGTGCCAGCATCGGGGGCACGAACACTGAAGCTTTCTTT. It translates to CASIGGTNTEAFF.

This clonotype was recorded a few times. The chain employs TRBV12-3 or TRBV12-4 and TRBJ1-5, with D possibly TRBD1 on 6 matching bases. The CDR3 is made up of 23 amino acids. The V and J ends lost 8 bases and 0 bases respectively, with 38 bases between them. CDR3 DNA: TGTGCCAGCCGTTCCTCAAACGAAACAGGGACCCTCGACCACTATAATAGCAATCAGCCCCAGCATTTT. Translated: CASRSSNETGTLDHYNSNQPQHF.